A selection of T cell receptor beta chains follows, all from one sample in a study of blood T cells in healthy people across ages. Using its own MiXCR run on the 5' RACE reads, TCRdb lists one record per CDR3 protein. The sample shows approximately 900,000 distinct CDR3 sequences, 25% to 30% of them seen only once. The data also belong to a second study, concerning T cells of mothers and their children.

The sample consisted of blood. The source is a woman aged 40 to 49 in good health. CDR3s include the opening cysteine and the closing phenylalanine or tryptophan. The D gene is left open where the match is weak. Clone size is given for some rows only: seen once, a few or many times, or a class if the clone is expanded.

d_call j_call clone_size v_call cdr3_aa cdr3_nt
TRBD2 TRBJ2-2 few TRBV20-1 CSASGGAPDTGELFF TGCAGTGCTAGCGGGGGGGCCCCCGACACCGGGGAGCTGTTTTTT
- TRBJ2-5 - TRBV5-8 CTSTRSYQETQYF TGTACCAGCACCAGGTCCTACCAAGAGACTCAGTACTTC
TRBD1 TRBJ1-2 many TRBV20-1 CSARDRQGGNYGYTF TGCAGTGCTAGAGATCGGCAGGGGGGGAACTATGGCTACACCTTC
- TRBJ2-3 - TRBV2 CASSQIGSWGASTDTQYF TGTGCCAGCAGTCAGATCGGTAGCTGGGGGGCTAGCACAGATACGCAGTATTTT
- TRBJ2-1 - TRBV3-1 CASSQENLRGISYNGQFF TGTGCCAGCAGCCAAGAAAATCTGCGAGGCATCTCCTACAATGGGCAGTTCTTC
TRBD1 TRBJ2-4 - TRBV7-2 CASSLGQGAVKNIQYF TGTGCCAGCAGCTTAGGACAGGGGGCAGTCAAAAACATTCAGTACTTC
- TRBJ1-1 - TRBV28 CATESALGAHGNTEAFF TGTGCCACCGAGTCTGCCCTCGGGGCGCATGGGAACACTGAAGCTTTCTTT
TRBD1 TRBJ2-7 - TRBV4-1 CASSQGQGSGAYEQYF TGCGCCAGCAGCCAAGGACAGGGCTCAGGGGCGTACGAGCAGTACTTC
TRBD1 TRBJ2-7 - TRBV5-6 CASSFWTGHSYEQYF TGTGCCAGCAGCTTCTGGACAGGGCACTCCTACGAGCAGTACTTC
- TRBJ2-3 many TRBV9 CASSVVGALDTDTQYF TGTGCCAGCAGCGTAGTAGGGGCCCTAGACACAGATACGCAGTATTTT
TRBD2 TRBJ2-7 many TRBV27 CASSSLAGATYEQYF TGTGCCAGCAGTTCGTTAGCGGGGGCGACCTACGAGCAGTACTTC
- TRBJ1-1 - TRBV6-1 CASSKILRGAMNTEAFF TGTGCCAGCAGCAAGATATTGCGGGGTGCCATGAACACTGAAGCTTTCTTT
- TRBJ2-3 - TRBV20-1 CSAGRYTDTQYF TGCAGTGCTGGAAGATACACAGATACGCAGTATTTT
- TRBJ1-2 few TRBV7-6 CASSLGGRALYGYTF TGTGCCAGCAGCTTAGGTGGAAGGGCTCTCTATGGCTACACCTTC
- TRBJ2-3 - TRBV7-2 CASSLAFRQATQYF TGTGCCAGCAGCTTAGCGTTCCGACAGGCTACGCAGTATTTT
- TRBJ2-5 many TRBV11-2 CASSLRDASQETQYF TGTGCCAGCAGCTTAAGGGACGCCTCCCAAGAGACCCAGTACTTC
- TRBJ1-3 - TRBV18 CASSSDSSGNTIYF TGTGCCAGCTCATCGGACAGCTCTGGAAACACCATATATTTT
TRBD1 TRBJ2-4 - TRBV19 CASSIGPWGRGPQLAKNIQYF TGTGCCAGTAGTATAGGCCCCTGGGGCAGGGGGCCCCAACTAGCCAAAAACATTCAGTACTTC
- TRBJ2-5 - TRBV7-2 CASSETGEETQYF TGTGCCAGCAGCGAAACGGGGGAAGAGACCCAGTACTTC
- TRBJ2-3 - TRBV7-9 CASSLGGETGTQYF TGTGCCAGCAGCTTGGGCGGTGAGACAGGTACGCAGTATTTT
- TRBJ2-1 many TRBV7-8 CASSLTPWKGEQFF TGTGCCAGCAGCTTAACCCCGTGGAAGGGTGAGCAGTTCTTC
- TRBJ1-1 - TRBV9 CASSVSPSLNTEAFF TGTGCCAGCAGCGTATCCCCCTCGTTGAACACTGAAGCTTTCTTT